This T cell receptor beta chain was sequenced in a study of T cell repertoires in cytomegalovirus infection. Turning to this clonotype: A much larger clone lies one base from this, so it may be a read error.

Germline V gives CDR1 MNHEY, CDR2 SVGEGT. The CDR3 is 16 residues long. MiXCR was run by TCRdb on the reads, yielding one entry per CDR3 protein. This table holds 200,000 to 250,000 distinct CDR3 sequences, 5% to 8.5% found once. The chain employs TRBV6-2 or TRBV6-3 and TRBJ2-3, with D perhaps matching TRBD1 or TRBD2 (5 bases each). The receptor was derived from a human donor in good health (CMV status not recorded). Some clones in this sample may be carry-over from other donors' samples. The sequenced sample was PBMCs. In DNA form, the CDR3 reads TGTGCCGGCAGGCCCCAGGGTCTAGCTAGCACAGATACGCAGTATTTT. Its protein is CAGRPQGLASTDTQYF.